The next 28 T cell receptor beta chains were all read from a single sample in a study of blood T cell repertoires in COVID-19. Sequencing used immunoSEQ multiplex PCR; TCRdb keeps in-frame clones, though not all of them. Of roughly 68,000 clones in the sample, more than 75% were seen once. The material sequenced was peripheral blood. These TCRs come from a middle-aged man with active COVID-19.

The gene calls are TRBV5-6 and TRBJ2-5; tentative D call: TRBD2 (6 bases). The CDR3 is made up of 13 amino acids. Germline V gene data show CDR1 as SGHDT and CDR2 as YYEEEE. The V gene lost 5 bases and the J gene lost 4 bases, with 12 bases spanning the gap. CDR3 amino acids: CASRSGGGETQYF. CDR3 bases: TGTGCCAGCAGGTCTGGGGGAGGAGAGACCCAGTACTTC.

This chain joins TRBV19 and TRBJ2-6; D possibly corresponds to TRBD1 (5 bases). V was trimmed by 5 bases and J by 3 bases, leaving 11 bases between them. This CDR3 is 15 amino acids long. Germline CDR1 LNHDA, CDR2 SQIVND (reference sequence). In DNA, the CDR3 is TGTGCCAGTAGTGCGGCAGGGTTTGGGGCCAACGTCCTGACTTTC. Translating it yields CASSAAGFGANVLTF.

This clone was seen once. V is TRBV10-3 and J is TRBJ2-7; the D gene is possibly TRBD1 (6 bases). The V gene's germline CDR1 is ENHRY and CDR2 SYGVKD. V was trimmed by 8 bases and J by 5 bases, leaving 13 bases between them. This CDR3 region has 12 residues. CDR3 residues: CAIASKGDEQYF. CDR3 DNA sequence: TGTGCCATCGCAAGTAAGGGGGACGAGCAGTACTTC.

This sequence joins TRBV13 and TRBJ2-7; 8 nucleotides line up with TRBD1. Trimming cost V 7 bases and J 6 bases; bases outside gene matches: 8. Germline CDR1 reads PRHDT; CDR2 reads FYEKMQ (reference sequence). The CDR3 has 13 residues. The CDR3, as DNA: TGTGCCAGCACTGGACAGGGAGTCGCCGAGCAGTACTTC. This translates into CASTGQGVAEQYF.

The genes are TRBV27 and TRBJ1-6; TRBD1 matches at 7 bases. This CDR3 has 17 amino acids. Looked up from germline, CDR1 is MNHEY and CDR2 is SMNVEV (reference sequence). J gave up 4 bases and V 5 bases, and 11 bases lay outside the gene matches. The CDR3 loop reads CASSQMIGDRYNSPLHF. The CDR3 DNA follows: TGTGCCAGCAGTCAGATGATTGGGGACAGATATAATTCACCCCTCCACTTT.

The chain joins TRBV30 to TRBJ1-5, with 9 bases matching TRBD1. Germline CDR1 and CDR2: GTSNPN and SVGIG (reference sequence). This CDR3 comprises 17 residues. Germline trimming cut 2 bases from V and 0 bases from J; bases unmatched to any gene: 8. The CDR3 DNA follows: TGTGCCTGGAGTCCATCGGACAGGGGATATAGCAATCAGCCCCAGCATTTT. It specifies CAWSPSDRGYSNQPQHF. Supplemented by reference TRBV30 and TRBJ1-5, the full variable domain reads SQTIHQWPATLVQPVGSPLSLECTVEGTSNPNLYWYRQAAGRGLQLLFYSVGIGQISSEVPQNLSASRPQDRQFILSSKKLLLSDSGFYLCAWSPSDRGYSNQPQHFGDGTRLSIL.

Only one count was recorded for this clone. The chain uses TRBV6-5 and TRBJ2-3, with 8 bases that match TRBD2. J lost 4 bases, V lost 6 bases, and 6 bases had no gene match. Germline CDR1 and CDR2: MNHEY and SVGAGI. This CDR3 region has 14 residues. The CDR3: CASSRTSSADTQYF. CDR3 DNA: TGTGCCAGCAGCCGGACTAGCTCGGCAGATACGCAGTATTTT.

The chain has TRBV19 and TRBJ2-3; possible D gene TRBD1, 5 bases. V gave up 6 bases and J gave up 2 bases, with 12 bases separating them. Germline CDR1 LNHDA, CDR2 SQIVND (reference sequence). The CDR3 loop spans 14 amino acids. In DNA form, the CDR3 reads TGTGCCAGTAGCTTCAGCAGGGACACAGATACGCAGTATTTT. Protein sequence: CASSFSRDTDTQYF.

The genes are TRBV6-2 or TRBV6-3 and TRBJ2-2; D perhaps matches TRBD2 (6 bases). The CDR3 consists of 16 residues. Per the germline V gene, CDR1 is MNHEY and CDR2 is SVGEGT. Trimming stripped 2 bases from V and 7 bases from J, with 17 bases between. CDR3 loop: CASSYAGQGAFGELFF. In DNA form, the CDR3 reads TGTGCCAGCAGTTACGCGGGGCAGGGCGCTTTCGGGGAGCTGTTTTTT.

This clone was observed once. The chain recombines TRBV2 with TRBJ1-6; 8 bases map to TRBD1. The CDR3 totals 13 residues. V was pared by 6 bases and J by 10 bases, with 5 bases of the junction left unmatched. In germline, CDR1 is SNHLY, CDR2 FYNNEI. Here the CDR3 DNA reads TGTGCCAGCAGCGACAGGGGACAATCACCCCTCCACTTT. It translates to CASSDRGQSPLHF.

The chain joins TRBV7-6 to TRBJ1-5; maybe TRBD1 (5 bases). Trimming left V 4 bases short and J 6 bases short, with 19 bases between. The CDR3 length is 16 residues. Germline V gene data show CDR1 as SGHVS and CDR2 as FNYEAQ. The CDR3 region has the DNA TGTGCCAGCAGCTCAACAGGACGGGGGGGAGGTCAGCCCCAGCATTTT. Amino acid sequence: CASSSTGRGGGQPQHF.

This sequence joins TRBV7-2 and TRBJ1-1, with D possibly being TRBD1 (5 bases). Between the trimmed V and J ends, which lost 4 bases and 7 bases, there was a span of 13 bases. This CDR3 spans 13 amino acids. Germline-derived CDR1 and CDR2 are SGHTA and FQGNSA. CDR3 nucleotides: TGTGCCAGCAGCTCGTCAGGGCTCTATGAAGCTTTCTTT. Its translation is CASSSSGLYEAFF.

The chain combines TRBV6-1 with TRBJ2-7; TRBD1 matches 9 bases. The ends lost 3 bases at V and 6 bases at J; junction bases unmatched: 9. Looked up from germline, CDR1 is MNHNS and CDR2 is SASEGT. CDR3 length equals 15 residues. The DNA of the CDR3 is TGTGCCAGCAGTGACGACATGGACAGGGGAGCCGAGCAGTACTTC. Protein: CASSDDMDRGAEQYF.

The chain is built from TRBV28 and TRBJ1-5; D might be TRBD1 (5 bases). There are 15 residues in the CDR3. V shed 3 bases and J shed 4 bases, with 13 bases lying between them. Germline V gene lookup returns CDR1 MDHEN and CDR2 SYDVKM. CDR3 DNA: TGTGCCAGCAGTTTGATCAGGGATAGAAATCAGCCCCAGCATTTT. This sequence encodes CASSLIRDRNQPQHF.

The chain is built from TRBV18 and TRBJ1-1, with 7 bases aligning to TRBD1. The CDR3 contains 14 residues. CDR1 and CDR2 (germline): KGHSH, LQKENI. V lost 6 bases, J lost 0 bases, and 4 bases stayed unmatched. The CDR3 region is CASSQGDMNTEAFF. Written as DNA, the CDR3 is TGTGCCAGCTCCCAGGGGGATATGAACACTGAAGCTTTCTTT.

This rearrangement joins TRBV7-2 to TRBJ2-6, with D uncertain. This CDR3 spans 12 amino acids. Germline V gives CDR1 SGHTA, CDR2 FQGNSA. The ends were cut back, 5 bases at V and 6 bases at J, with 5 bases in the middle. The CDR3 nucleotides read TGTGCCAGCAGCCCCCAGGCCAACGTCCTGACTTTC. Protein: CASSPQANVLTF.

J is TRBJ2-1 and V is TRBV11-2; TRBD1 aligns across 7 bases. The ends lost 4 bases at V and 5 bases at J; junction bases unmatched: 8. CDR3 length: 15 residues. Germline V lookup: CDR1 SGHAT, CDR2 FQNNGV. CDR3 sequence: CASSSASGGNNEQFF. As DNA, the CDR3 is TGTGCCAGCAGCTCTGCTTCAGGGGGAAACAATGAGCAGTTCTTC. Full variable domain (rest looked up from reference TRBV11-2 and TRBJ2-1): EAGVAQSPRYKIIEKRQSVAFWCNPISGHATLYWYQQILGQGPKLLIQFQNNGVVDDSQLPKDRFSAERLKGVDSTLKIQPAKLEDSAVYLCASSSASGGNNEQFFGPGTRLTVL.

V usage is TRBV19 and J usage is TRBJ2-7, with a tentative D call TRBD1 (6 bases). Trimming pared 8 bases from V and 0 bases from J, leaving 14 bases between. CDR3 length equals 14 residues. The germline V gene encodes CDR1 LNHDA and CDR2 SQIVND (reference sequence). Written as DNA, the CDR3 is TGTGCCAGTTCCGACAGGACCCCCTCCTACGAGCAGTACTTC. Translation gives CASSDRTPSYEQYF. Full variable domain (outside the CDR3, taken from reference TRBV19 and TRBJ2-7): DGGITQSPKYLFRKEGQNVTLSCEQNLNHDAMYWYRQDPGQGLRLIYYSQIVNDFQKGDIAEGYSVSREKKESFPLTVTSAQKNPTAFYLCASSDRTPSYEQYFGPGTRLTVT.

The CDR3 protein is CASSPQELAGGPNEQFF. As DNA, the CDR3 is TGTGCCAGCAGCCCACAAGAACTAGCGGGAGGGCCGAATGAGCAGTTCTTC. The rearrangement links TRBV5-4 to TRBJ2-1, with 13 bases fitting TRBD2. This CDR3 region has 17 residues. With V trimmed by 4 bases and J by 7 bases, 11 bases remained unmatched. Germline-derived CDR1 and CDR2 are SGHNT and YYREEE (reference sequence).

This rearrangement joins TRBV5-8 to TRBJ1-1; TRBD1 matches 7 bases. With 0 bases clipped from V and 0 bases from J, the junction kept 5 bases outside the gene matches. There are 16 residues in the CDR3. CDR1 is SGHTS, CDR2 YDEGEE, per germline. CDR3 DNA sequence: TGTGCCAGCAGCTTGGACCCAGGGGGTCTGAACACTGAAGCTTTCTTT. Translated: CASSLDPGGLNTEAFF.

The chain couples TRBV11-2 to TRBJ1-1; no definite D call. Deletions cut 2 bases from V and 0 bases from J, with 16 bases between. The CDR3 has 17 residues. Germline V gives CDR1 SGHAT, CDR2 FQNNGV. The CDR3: CASSLPYLEDLNTEAFF. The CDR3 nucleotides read TGTGCCAGCAGCTTACCCTACCTCGAAGATCTGAACACTGAAGCTTTCTTT.

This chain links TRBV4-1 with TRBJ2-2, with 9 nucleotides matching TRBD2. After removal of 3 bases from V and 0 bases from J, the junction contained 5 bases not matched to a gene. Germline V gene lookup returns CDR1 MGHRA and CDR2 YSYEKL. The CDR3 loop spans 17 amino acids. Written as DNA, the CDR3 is TGCGCCAGCAGCCAGTCACTAGCGGGTGCGAACACCGGGGAGCTGTTTTTT. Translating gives CASSQSLAGANTGELFF.

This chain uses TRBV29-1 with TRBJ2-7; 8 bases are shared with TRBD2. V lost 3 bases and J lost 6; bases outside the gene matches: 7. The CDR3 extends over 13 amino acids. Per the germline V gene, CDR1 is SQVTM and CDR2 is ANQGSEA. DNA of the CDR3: TGCAGCGTTGAGAGTGTAGCGGGAAGCGAGCAGTACTTC. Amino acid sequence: CSVESVAGSEQYF.

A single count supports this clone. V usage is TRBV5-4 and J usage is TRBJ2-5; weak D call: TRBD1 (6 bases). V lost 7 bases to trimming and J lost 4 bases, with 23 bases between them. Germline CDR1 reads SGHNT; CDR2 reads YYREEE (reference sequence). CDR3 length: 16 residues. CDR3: CASAFGTSPTRETQYF. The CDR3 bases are TGTGCCAGCGCCTTCGGGACATCGCCCACAAGAGAGACCCAGTACTTC.

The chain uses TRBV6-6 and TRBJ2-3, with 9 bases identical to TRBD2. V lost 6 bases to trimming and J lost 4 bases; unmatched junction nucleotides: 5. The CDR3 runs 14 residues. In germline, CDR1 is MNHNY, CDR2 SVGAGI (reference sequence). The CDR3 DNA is TGTGCCAGCAGGGGCGGGGGGGCTCCAGATACGCAGTATTTT. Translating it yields CASRGGGAPDTQYF.

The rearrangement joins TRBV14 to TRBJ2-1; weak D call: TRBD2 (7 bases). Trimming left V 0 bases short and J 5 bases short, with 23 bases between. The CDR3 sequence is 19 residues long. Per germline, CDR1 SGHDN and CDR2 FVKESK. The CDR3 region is CASSQDFLEWGGWDNEQFF. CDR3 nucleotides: TGTGCCAGCAGCCAAGATTTCCTTGAGTGGGGGGGCTGGGACAATGAGCAGTTCTTC.

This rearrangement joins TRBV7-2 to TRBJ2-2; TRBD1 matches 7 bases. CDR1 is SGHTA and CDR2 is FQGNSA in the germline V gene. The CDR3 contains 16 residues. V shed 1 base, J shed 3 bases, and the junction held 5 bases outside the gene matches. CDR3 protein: CASSLVGRGYTGELFF. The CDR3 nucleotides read TGTGCCAGCAGCTTAGTGGGCAGGGGGTACACCGGGGAGCTGTTTTTT.

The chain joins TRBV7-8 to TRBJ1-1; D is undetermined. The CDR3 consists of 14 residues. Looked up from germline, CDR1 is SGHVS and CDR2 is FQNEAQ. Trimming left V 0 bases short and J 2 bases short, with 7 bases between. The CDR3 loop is CASSLARDNTEAFF. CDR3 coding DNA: TGTGCCAGCAGCTTAGCGCGGGATAACACTGAAGCTTTCTTT. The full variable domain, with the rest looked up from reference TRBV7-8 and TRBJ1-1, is GAGVSQSPRYKVAKRGQDVALRCDPISGHVSLFWYQQALGQGPEFLTYFQNEAQLDKSGLPSDRFFAERPEGSVSTLKIQRTQQEDSAVYLCASSLARDNTEAFFGQGTRLTVV.